The subject of this entry is one T cell receptor beta chain. While infection was still active, Seattle patients were enrolled and then followed longitudinally. Methods used by the authors: The authors estimated nucleated cell counts from reference gene primer amplification. Method: immunoSEQ multiplex PCR; TCRdb's copy keeps in-frame clones and lacks some. That table is the source of V, J and clone size, and D and trimming were worked out from the DNA. The sample contains roughly 200,000 clones, more than 75% of which appear only once. This entry comes from a study of blood T cell repertoires in COVID-19. Study background: Researchers got acute and convalescent COVID-19 samples from the United States, Italy and Spain. T cells, B-cell-depleted T cells, or PBMCs provided the cDNA or gDNA that served as material.

Sequencing was done on a sample of peripheral blood. This clonotype originated in a person between 65 and 79 years old with COVID-19, enrolled during active disease.

CDR3 DNA: TGTGCCTGGACCCCAAGCCCAGGGGGACACGGTCAGCCCCAGCATTTT. Translated, it gives CAWTPSPGGHGQPQHF. The chain combines TRBV30 with TRBJ1-5, with 7 bases lining up with TRBD1. Trimming removed 4 bases from V and 6 bases from J; junction bases left unmatched: 15. This CDR3 has 16 residues. Germline CDR1 and CDR2: GTSNPN and SVGIG (reference sequence).